This record covers a single T cell receptor beta chain. One junction end does not reproduce the germline sequence, and a read error may be involved. CDR3 length equals 14 residues. Germline values: CDR1 MNHNS, CDR2 SASEGT. The sample comes from a study of CD8 T cells in ankylosing spondylitis. TCRdb analysed the 5' RACE reads with MiXCR anew, one entry per CDR3 protein. The sample holds around 340,000 distinct CDR3 sequences; under 15% are singletons and the top ten take approximately 1.1%. Sample: blood, either unsorted or a sorted T cell fraction (not recorded which). The chain is built from TRBV6-1 and TRBJ1-1; TRBD1 matches 8 bases. The source is a male donor with ankylosing spondylitis or in good health (not recorded which). CDR3 sequence: CASILDRADTKAFF. The CDR3 DNA is TGTGCCAGCATTCTGGACAGGGCAGACACTAAAGCTTTCTTT.